Each of the 13 T cell receptor beta chains below was sequenced from the same sample in a study of blood T cell repertoires in COVID-19. Only in-frame clones appear in the TCRdb table, and some are missing; sequencing was by immunoSEQ multiplex PCR. The profile shows 200,000 to 250,000 clones, 80% to 90% of them singletons. The sequencing sample was made of peripheral blood. These receptors originate from a man in his thirties or forties with COVID-19, enrolled during active disease.

This sequence joins TRBV27 and TRBJ1-1, with 8 bases fitting TRBD1. Germline CDR1 is MNHEY and CDR2 is SMNVEV (reference sequence). The CDR3 covers 13 residues. J was trimmed by 1 base and V by 6 bases; bases with no gene match: 1. CDR3 residues: CASRDRANTEAFF. The CDR3, as DNA: TGTGCCAGCAGGGACAGGGCGAACACTGAAGCTTTCTTT.

The gene calls are TRBV28 and TRBJ1-2, with 8 positions matching TRBD1. Germline CDR1 reads MDHEN; CDR2 reads SYDVKM. V shed 6 bases, J shed 6 bases, and the junction held 3 bases outside the gene matches. The CDR3 is 12 residues long. CDR3 nucleotide sequence: TGTGCCAGCAGGAAGGACAGGGATGGCTACACCTTC. Translation: CASRKDRDGYTF.

In its sample, this clone was seen once. The rearrangement links TRBV5-6 to TRBJ2-7, with D possibly matching TRBD1 (6 bases). The germline V gene encodes CDR1 SGHDT and CDR2 YYEEEE. There are 14 residues in the CDR3. The germline V and J ends were trimmed by 3 bases and 4 bases, with 14 bases remaining between them. The CDR3 loop reads CASSSTTGLYEQYF. The CDR3 DNA sequence: TGTGCCAGCAGCTCTACAACAGGGCTTTACGAGCAGTACTTC.

The chain uses TRBV27 and TRBJ2-7, with 9 nucleotides matching TRBD2. Germline trimming cut 5 bases from V and 3 bases from J; bases unmatched to any gene: 8. There are 15 residues in the CDR3. The germline V gene has CDR1 MNHEY and CDR2 SMNVEV (reference sequence). In nucleotides, the CDR3 is TGTGCCAGCAGTACCGTAGCGGGAGTCTACTACGAGCAGTACTTC. Translation gives CASSTVAGVYYEQYF.

V usage is TRBV7-9 and J usage is TRBJ2-1; D gene ambiguous. The CDR3 is made up of 15 amino acids. The ends were cut back, 3 bases at V and 6 bases at J, with 15 bases in the middle. CDR1 is SEHNR and CDR2 is FQNEAQ in the germline V gene (reference sequence). As DNA, the CDR3 is TGTGCCAGCAGCTTTCGAGAGATTCTAGGCAATGAGCAGTTCTTC. Its translation is CASSFREILGNEQFF.

The gene calls are TRBV11-2 and TRBJ2-1; TRBD1 agrees at 9 bases. V dropped 5 bases and J dropped 4; count of bases not matched to a gene: 6. Germline lookup yields CDR1 SGHAT and CDR2 FQNNGV. The length of the CDR3 is 15 residues. CDR3 DNA: TGTGCCAGCAGCGAAGGGACAGGGAGATACAATGAGCAGTTCTTC. Protein sequence: CASSEGTGRYNEQFF.

This sequence joins TRBV29-1 and TRBJ2-1; 8 bases align to TRBD1. The length of the CDR3 is 15 residues. CDR1 is SQVTM, CDR2 ANQGSEA, per germline. Trimming removed 0 bases from V and 6 bases from J; junction bases left unmatched: 7. The CDR3 sequence: CSVEDGIQGVNEQFF. The CDR3 DNA follows: TGCAGCGTTGAAGATGGTATACAGGGGGTCAATGAGCAGTTCTTC.

This clone was seen a few times. The chain couples TRBV4-2 to TRBJ2-7; D is unresolved. Germline V gene data show CDR1 as LGHNA and CDR2 as YNFKEQ. The germline V and J ends were trimmed by 3 bases and 7 bases, with 19 bases remaining between them. This CDR3 comprises 15 residues. As DNA, the CDR3 is TGTGCCAGCAGCCATGATCCGCTCCCCCTAGGTGAGCAGTACTTC. This codes for CASSHDPLPLGEQYF.

This chain connects TRBV4-2 to TRBJ1-1; 9 bases map to TRBD1. The CDR3 runs 15 residues. Looked up from germline, CDR1 is LGHNA and CDR2 is YNFKEQ. The J segment lost 4 bases and the V segment lost 3 bases, leaving 6 bases of the junction unmatched. Written as DNA, the CDR3 is TGTGCCAGCAGCCAGGATGACAGGGGGGGCACTGAAGCTTTCTTT. It specifies CASSQDDRGGTEAFF.

The gene calls are TRBV27 and TRBJ1-1; D is perhaps TRBD1 (5 bases). Between the trimmed V and J ends, which lost 6 bases and 5 bases, there was a span of 16 bases. This CDR3 is built from 14 residues. Germline CDR1 is MNHEY and CDR2 is SMNVEV (reference sequence). DNA of the CDR3: TGTGCCAGCAGCTTAAACGGGGGGAGGACTGAAGCTTTCTTT. Its protein is CASSLNGGRTEAFF.

The rearrangement uses TRBV4-2 and TRBJ1-3; the D gene is possibly TRBD1 (5 bases). Germline V CDR1 and CDR2: LGHNA, YNFKEQ. The ends were cut back, 0 bases at V and 0 bases at J, with 15 bases in the middle. The CDR3 sequence is 18 residues long. For the CDR3, the DNA is TGTGCCAGCAGCCAAGATCGATTCCCACAGGACTCTGGAAACACCATATATTTT. It specifies CASSQDRFPQDSGNTIYF.

The chain uses TRBV18 and TRBJ1-2; D is perhaps TRBD1 (6 bases). The germline gives CDR1 KGHSH, CDR2 LQKENI. The CDR3 runs to 12 residues. The V end lost 3 bases, the J end lost 13 bases, and 15 bases lay between the germline ends. The CDR3: CASSPTSGTPTF. The CDR3 DNA sequence: TGTGCCAGCTCACCCACTTCCGGGACACCCACCTTC.

The gene calls are TRBV10-3 and TRBJ1-1, with D possibly matching TRBD1 (6 bases). Trimming took 6 bases from V and 1 from J, leaving 9 bases between them. The CDR3 runs 13 residues. Germline CDR1 ENHRY, CDR2 SYGVKD. CDR3 in amino acids: CAISGQQNTEAFF. CDR3 coding DNA: TGTGCCATCAGCGGACAGCAGAACACTGAAGCTTTCTTT.